The 32 T cell receptor beta chains given below trace back to one sample, sequenced in a study of shared clonotypes between healthy human individuals. The assay was immunoSEQ multiplex PCR, and TCRdb's table has in-frame clones only and misses some. Among roughly 1.4 million clones listed, about 98.5% were seen once. The sequencing input was naive CD4+ T cells sorted from blood. Subset here: CD45RA+ positively selected. All receptors come from a young man in good health.

The CDR3 region is CASSFTGSPTFYEQYF. The DNA of the CDR3 is TGCGCCAGCAGCTTTACCGGGTCACCAACTTTCTACGAGCAGTACTTC. J is TRBJ2-7 and V is TRBV5-1; D unclear. This CDR3 is 16 amino acids long. V was pared by 2 bases and J by 3 bases, with 18 bases between. The germline V gene encodes CDR1 SGHRS and CDR2 YFSETQ.

The CDR3 loop reads CASSFQDSQPQHF. CDR3 nucleotides: TGTGCCAGCAGTTTTCAGGACTCGCAGCCCCAGCATTTT. V and J are TRBV28 and TRBJ1-5; D call uncertain. The ends were cut back, 3 bases at V and 7 bases at J, with 10 bases in the middle. The germline CDR1 and CDR2 sequences are MDHEN and SYDVKM. CDR3 size: 13 residues.

V is TRBV7-6 and J is TRBJ2-7; 11 bases are a match to TRBD2. Losses at the gene ends were 5 bases for V and 6 bases for J; bases not matched to a gene: 12. The CDR3 is 16 amino acids. Germline V lookup: CDR1 SGHVS, CDR2 FNYEAQ. CDR3 nucleotide sequence: TGTGCCAGCAGCCCACGAATACGGACTAGCGGGCCCGAGCAGTACTTC. As protein: CASSPRIRTSGPEQYF.

CDR3 nucleotide sequence: TGTGCCAGCAGCGTGGGCGGGACAGGGACCTACGAGCAGTACTTC. As protein: CASSVGGTGTYEQYF. This sequence joins TRBV5-4 and TRBJ2-7, with 9 bases matching TRBD1. Germline assignment: CDR1 SGHNT and CDR2 YYREEE (reference sequence). J lost 2 bases, V lost 4 bases, and 7 bases had no gene match. The CDR3 is 15 residues long.

V and J are TRBV10-1 and TRBJ2-5; 7 bases agree with TRBD1. The V and J ends lost 6 bases and 4 bases, in that order; junction bases with no gene match: 11. CDR3 length: 15 amino acids. Germline values: CDR1 WNHNN, CDR2 SYGVQD (reference sequence). CDR3 protein: CASRVPRQGRETQYF. The CDR3 coding sequence is TGCGCCAGCAGGGTTCCTCGACAGGGCAGAGAGACCCAGTACTTC.

The CDR3 spells CASSRNWGEQFF. The CDR3, as DNA: TGTGCCAGCAGCCGGAATTGGGGAGAGCAGTTCTTC. The V and J genes are TRBV7-2 and TRBJ2-1; no clear D. Trimming stripped 5 bases from V and 10 bases from J, with 12 bases between. The CDR3 is 12 residues long. Germline CDR1 and CDR2: SGHTA and FQGNSA.

V is TRBV6-5 and J is TRBJ1-5; D is ambiguous. Trimming removed 3 bases from V and 7 bases from J, with 13 bases in between. CDR1 MNHEY and CDR2 SVGAGI come from the germline V gene. The CDR3 consists of 14 residues. DNA for the CDR3: TGTGCCAGCAGTTATTTGGGGATGTTACAGCCCCAGCATTTT. Translation: CASSYLGMLQPQHF.

This clone is a singleton in its sample. J is TRBJ2-1 and V is TRBV18, with a weak D call TRBD1 (6 bases). There are 16 residues in the CDR3. V was clipped by 3 bases and J by 9 bases, with 21 bases between them. Germline loops: CDR1 KGHSH, CDR2 LQKENI. The CDR3 coding sequence is TGTGCCAGCTCACCGATTCGGAACAGGGACAACAGTGAGCAGTTCTTC. Translation gives CASSPIRNRDNSEQFF.

V is TRBV30 and J is TRBJ2-1; D is perhaps TRBD1 (6 bases). CDR1 GTSNPN and CDR2 SVGIG come from the germline V gene (reference sequence). This CDR3 is 14 amino acids long. The V and J ends lost 8 bases and 4 bases respectively, with 18 bases between them. The CDR3 region is CASVPQGFYNEQFF. The CDR3 DNA is TGTGCCAGCGTACCCCAGGGGTTTTACAATGAGCAGTTCTTC. The full variable domain, in which reference TRBV30 and TRBJ2-1 provide the parts outside the CDR3, is SQTIHQWPATLVQPVGSPLSLECTVEGTSNPNLYWYRQAAGRGLQLLFYSVGIGQISSEVPQNLSASRPQDRQFILSSKKLLLSDSGFYLCASVPQGFYNEQFFGPGTRLTVL.

CDR3 loop: CASKVTGRYEQYF. DNA for the CDR3: TGCGCCAGCAAAGTGACAGGGCGCTACGAGCAGTACTTC. V usage is TRBV10-2 and J usage is TRBJ2-7; 7 bases match TRBD1. The CDR3 covers 13 residues. J was trimmed by 3 bases and V by 7 bases; bases with no gene match: 6. Germline lookup yields CDR1 WSHSY and CDR2 SAAADI.

The chain employs TRBV28 and TRBJ1-3; TRBD1 is a possible D gene (6 bases). V was clipped by 1 base and J by 3 bases, with 13 bases between them. This CDR3 is 16 amino acids long. CDR1 is MDHEN and CDR2 is SYDVKM in the germline V gene. The CDR3 protein is CASSLYGAGVGNTIYF. The DNA for the CDR3 is TGTGCCAGCAGTTTATATGGGGCAGGGGTTGGAAACACCATATATTTT.

Only one count was recorded for this clone. The chain carries TRBV19 and TRBJ1-5, with D perhaps matching TRBD1 (5 bases). The germline V gene encodes CDR1 LNHDA and CDR2 SQIVND (reference sequence). With 6 bases removed from V and 0 bases from J, the gap between germline ends came to 12 bases. CDR3 length: 15 residues. The CDR3 coding sequence is TGTGCCAGTAGGATCCAGGGATATAGCAATCAGCCCCAGCATTTT. This gives the protein CASRIQGYSNQPQHF.

The V gene is TRBV5-6, the J gene TRBJ2-7; D not certain. Trimming pared 4 bases from V and 4 bases from J, leaving 12 bases between. CDR1 and CDR2 from the germline V gene are SGHDT and YYEEEE. CDR3 length: 13 residues. The CDR3 sequence: CASSEFDGYEQYF. The CDR3 DNA follows: TGTGCCAGCAGCGAATTTGACGGGTACGAGCAGTACTTC.

This chain links TRBV7-3 with TRBJ2-3, with D possibly matching TRBD1 (6 bases). This CDR3 has 14 residues. Looked up from germline, CDR1 is SGHTA and CDR2 is FQGTGA. The V end was cut by 5 bases, the J end by 5 bases, with 14 bases between. The CDR3 nucleotides are TGTGCCAGCAGCCCGCAGGGGTTCAGAGATACGCAGTATTTT. Encoded protein: CASSPQGFRDTQYF.

J is TRBJ2-2 and V is TRBV10-2; D may be TRBD1 or TRBD2 (5 bases each). The V end was cut by 6 bases, the J end by 0 bases, with 11 bases between. Per the germline V gene, CDR1 is WSHSY and CDR2 is SAAADI. CDR3 length: 15 amino acids. The CDR3 DNA sequence: TGCGCCAGCAGCAGACAGCGGACGAACACCGGGGAGCTGTTTTTT. As protein: CASSRQRTNTGELFF.

A single count supports this clone. The CDR3 reads CASSLRTHNEQFF. DNA for the CDR3: TGTGCCAGCAGTTTAAGGACACACAATGAGCAGTTCTTC. This chain links TRBV28 with TRBJ2-1; D perhaps matches TRBD1 (5 bases). This CDR3 is built from 13 residues. CDR1 and CDR2 from the germline V gene are MDHEN and SYDVKM. The V end was cut by 2 bases, the J end by 5 bases, with 7 bases between.

The chain recombines TRBV7-8 with TRBJ2-1; TRBD2 matches at 7 bases. Germline V gene sequence: CDR1 SGHVS, CDR2 FQNEAQ. V lost 5 bases and J lost 15; bases outside the gene matches: 13. The CDR3 has 13 amino acids. CDR3 DNA: TGTGCCAGCAGCAAAGAACTCGGACTAGGACTGTTCTTC. Protein sequence: CASSKELGLGLFF.

The chain links TRBV28 to TRBJ1-2; D may be TRBD1 (5 bases). This CDR3 spans 15 amino acids. The germline CDR1 and CDR2 sequences are MDHEN and SYDVKM. V was cut by 5 bases and J by 4 bases, with 17 bases left in between. As DNA, the CDR3 is TGTGCCAGCAGTAGGTTGGGGCAGGGTACCTATGGCTACACCTTC. This encodes CASSRLGQGTYGYTF.

DNA of the CDR3: TGTGCCCCTAAGGCCAGCGGGAGAGGGGACTACGAGCAGTACTTC. Protein: CAPKASGRGDYEQYF. The V gene is TRBV11-3, the J gene TRBJ2-7, with 8 bases aligning to TRBD2. With 11 bases clipped from V and 3 bases from J, the junction kept 15 bases outside the gene matches. Germline CDR1 is SGHNT and CDR2 is YENEEA. The CDR3 is made up of 15 amino acids.

The rearrangement uses TRBV18 and TRBJ2-3; 9 nucleotides align to TRBD1. V shed 2 bases, J shed 2 bases, and the junction held 2 bases outside the gene matches. CDR3 length equals 15 residues. The germline V gene has CDR1 KGHSH and CDR2 LQKENI. This CDR3 reads CASSPRDRVTDTQYF. The CDR3 DNA is TGTGCCAGCTCACCAAGGGACAGGGTCACAGATACGCAGTATTTT.

The chain is built from TRBV4-1 and TRBJ1-5, with unresolved D. This CDR3 comprises 14 residues. Germline assignment: CDR1 MGHRA and CDR2 YSYEKL. V lost 0 bases and J lost 7, with 10 bases in between. The CDR3 spells CASSQDGRMQPQHF. The CDR3 DNA reads as TGCGCCAGCAGCCAAGATGGGAGAATGCAGCCCCAGCATTTT.

The V call is TRBV30, the J call TRBJ1-5; tentatively, D is TRBD1 (6 bases). Trimming took off 3 bases at V and 4 bases at J, with 7 bases between the two ends. The CDR3 has 12 amino acids. Germline CDR1 is GTSNPN and CDR2 is SVGIG (reference sequence). CDR3 DNA sequence: TGTGCCTGGAGACAGGGAAATCAGCCCCAGCATTTT. This translates into CAWRQGNQPQHF. Variable domain in full (rest from reference TRBV30 and TRBJ1-5): SQTIHQWPATLVQPVGSPLSLECTVEGTSNPNLYWYRQAAGRGLQLLFYSVGIGQISSEVPQNLSASRPQDRQFILSSKKLLLSDSGFYLCAWRQGNQPQHFGDGTRLSIL.

The CDR3 DNA is TGCGCCAGCAGCTTCCCAAATGGACAGGGGAGGACCTACGAGCAGTACTTC. This translates into CASSFPNGQGRTYEQYF. This rearrangement joins TRBV5-1 to TRBJ2-7; TRBD1 matches 9 bases. Germline CDR1 SGHRS, CDR2 YFSETQ. Trimming cost V 2 bases and J 2 bases; bases outside gene matches: 11. The CDR3 has 17 amino acids.

This clone was seen a single time. The chain joins TRBV7-8 to TRBJ1-3; D not certain. V shed 0 bases and J shed 0 bases, with 6 bases lying between them. The CDR3 totals 15 residues. The germline V gene has CDR1 SGHVS and CDR2 FQNEAQ. The CDR3 nucleotides are TGTGCCAGCAGCTTAGCGCTGGGCTCTGGAAACACCATATATTTT. This gives the protein CASSLALGSGNTIYF.

The chain carries TRBV7-8 and TRBJ1-5; tentatively, D is TRBD1 (6 bases). The CDR3 covers 18 residues. Per germline, CDR1 SGHVS and CDR2 FQNEAQ. V lost 5 bases and J lost 6, with 26 bases in between. The CDR3 region has the DNA TGTGCCAGCAGCCCTACCCCGACGCCCGGGCAACAGGGTCAGCCCCAGCATTTT. Protein: CASSPTPTPGQQGQPQHF.

V and J are TRBV19 and TRBJ2-1; 7 nucleotides match TRBD1. V was pared by 5 bases and J by 3 bases, with 13 bases of the junction left unmatched. CDR1 is LNHDA and CDR2 is SQIVND in the germline V gene (reference sequence). CDR3 size: 17 residues. The CDR3 is CASSRFDRVDLYNEQFF. CDR3 in DNA: TGTGCCAGTAGTCGCTTCGACAGGGTGGACCTCTACAATGAGCAGTTCTTC.

This clone was seen once. V is TRBV4-1 and J is TRBJ2-3; D is ambiguous. Trimming left V 4 bases short and J 2 bases short, with 10 bases between. The germline V gene encodes CDR1 MGHRA and CDR2 YSYEKL. The CDR3 covers 14 residues. The CDR3 region is CASSLRLNTDTQYF. Written as DNA, the CDR3 is TGCGCCAGCAGCCTAAGACTCAACACAGATACGCAGTATTTT.

The genes are TRBV18 and TRBJ2-2; 12 nucleotides align to TRBD1. CDR3 length: 15 amino acids. Germline CDR1 reads KGHSH; CDR2 reads LQKENI. Losses at the gene ends were 6 bases for V and 6 bases for J; bases not matched to a gene: 5. CDR3 sequence (DNA): TGTGCCAGCTCCGCCGGGACAGGGGGCTCCGGGGAGCTGTTTTTT. This sequence encodes CASSAGTGGSGELFF.

This chain links TRBV14 with TRBJ1-2; no clear D gene. The length of the CDR3 is 12 residues. The germline V and J ends were trimmed by 1 base and 10 bases, with 10 bases remaining between them. CDR1 SGHDN and CDR2 FVKESK come from the germline V gene. CDR3 sequence: CASSQVGIYYTF. CDR3 in DNA: TGTGCCAGCAGCCAAGTGGGGATATACTACACCTTC.

The chain is built from TRBV18 and TRBJ1-1, with D unclear. This CDR3 comprises 15 residues. The germline V gene has CDR1 KGHSH and CDR2 LQKENI. V was clipped by 3 bases and J by 1 base, with 12 bases between them. The CDR3, as DNA: TGTGCCAGCTCACCTACCTTTAGGCAGAACACTGAAGCTTTCTTT. Protein sequence: CASSPTFRQNTEAFF.

The chain has TRBV28 and TRBJ1-5; tentatively, D is TRBD1 (6 bases). The CDR3 contains 16 residues. V was trimmed by 5 bases and J by 0 bases, leaving 14 bases between them. The V gene's germline CDR1 is MDHEN and CDR2 SYDVKM. In nucleotides, the CDR3 is TGTGCCAGCAGTGACCGAACAGGGTCTAGCAATCAGCCCCAGCATTTT. Residues: CASSDRTGSSNQPQHF.

The V and J genes are TRBV5-4 and TRBJ2-3, with D hard to call. V lost 0 bases to trimming and J lost 1 base, with 12 bases between them. CDR1 and CDR2 (germline): SGHNT, YYREEE (reference sequence). The CDR3 spans 16 residues. CDR3 residues: CASSLASVARTDTQYF. CDR3 nucleotide sequence: TGTGCCAGCAGCTTGGCCTCGGTAGCCCGCACAGATACGCAGTATTTT. The whole variable domain, remainder taken from reference TRBV5-4 and TRBJ2-3, is ETGVTQSPTHLIKTRGQQVTLRCSSQSGHNTVSWYQQALGQGPQFIFQYYREEENGRGNFPPRFSGLQFPNYSSELNVNALELDDSALYLCASSLASVARTDTQYFGPGTRLTVL.